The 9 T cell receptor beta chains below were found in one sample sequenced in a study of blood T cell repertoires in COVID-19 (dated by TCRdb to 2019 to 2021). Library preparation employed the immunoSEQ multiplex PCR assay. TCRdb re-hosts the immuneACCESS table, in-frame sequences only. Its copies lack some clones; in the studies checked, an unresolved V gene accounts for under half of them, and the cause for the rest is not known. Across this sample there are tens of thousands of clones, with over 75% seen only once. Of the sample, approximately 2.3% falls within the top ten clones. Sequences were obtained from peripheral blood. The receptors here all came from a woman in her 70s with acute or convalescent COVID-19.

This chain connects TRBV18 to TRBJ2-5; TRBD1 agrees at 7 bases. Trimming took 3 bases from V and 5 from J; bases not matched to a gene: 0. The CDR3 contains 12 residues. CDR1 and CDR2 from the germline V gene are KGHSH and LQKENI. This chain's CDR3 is CASSPDRETQYF. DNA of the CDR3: TGTGCCAGCTCACCGGACAGGGAGACCCAGTACTTC.

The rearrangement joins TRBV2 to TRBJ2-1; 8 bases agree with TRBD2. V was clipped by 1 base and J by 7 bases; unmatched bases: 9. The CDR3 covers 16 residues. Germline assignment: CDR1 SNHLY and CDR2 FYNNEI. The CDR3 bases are TGTGCCAGCAGTGAAGATCGGGGGGGGATAGTAAATGAGCAGTTCTTC. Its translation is CASSEDRGGIVNEQFF.

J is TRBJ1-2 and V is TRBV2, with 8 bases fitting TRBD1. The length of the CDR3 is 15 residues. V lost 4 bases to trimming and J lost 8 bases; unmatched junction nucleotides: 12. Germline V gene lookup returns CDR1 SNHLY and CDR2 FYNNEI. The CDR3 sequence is CASSARTGRADGYTF. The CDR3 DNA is TGTGCCAGCAGTGCGAGGACAGGGCGCGCAGACGGCTACACCTTC.

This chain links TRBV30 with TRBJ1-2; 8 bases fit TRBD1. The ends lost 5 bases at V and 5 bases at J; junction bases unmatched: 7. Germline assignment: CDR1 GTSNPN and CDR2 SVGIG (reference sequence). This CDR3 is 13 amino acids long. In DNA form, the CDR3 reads TGTGCCTGGGTGGGACAGGAGACGTATGGCTACACCTTC. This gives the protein CAWVGQETYGYTF.

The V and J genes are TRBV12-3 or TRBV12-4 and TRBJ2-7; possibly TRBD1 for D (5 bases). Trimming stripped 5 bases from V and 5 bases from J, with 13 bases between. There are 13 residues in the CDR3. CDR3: CASSHGHFDEQYF. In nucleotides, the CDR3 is TGTGCCAGCAGTCATGGACATTTCGACGAGCAGTACTTC.

The CDR3 sequence: CASSQVYSASGDNEQFF. CDR3 DNA: TGTGCCAGCAGCCAAGTTTATTCGGCTAGCGGGGACAATGAGCAGTTCTTC. The chain has TRBV4-2 and TRBJ2-1; 9 bases are shared with TRBD2. CDR1 is LGHNA, CDR2 YNFKEQ, per germline. The CDR3 is made up of 17 amino acids. J gave up 5 bases and V 1 base, and 9 bases lay outside the gene matches.

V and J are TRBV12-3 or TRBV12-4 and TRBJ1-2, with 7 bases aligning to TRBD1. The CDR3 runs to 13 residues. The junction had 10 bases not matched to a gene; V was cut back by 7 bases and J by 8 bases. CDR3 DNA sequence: TGTGCCAGCACGCCCGGGACAGCAAGAGGCTACACCTTC. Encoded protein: CASTPGTARGYTF.

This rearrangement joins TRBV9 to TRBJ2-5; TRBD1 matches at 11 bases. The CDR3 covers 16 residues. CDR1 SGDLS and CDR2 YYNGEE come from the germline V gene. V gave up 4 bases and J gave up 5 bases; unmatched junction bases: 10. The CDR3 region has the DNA TGTGCCAGCAGCCCGGGGACAGGGGGAGATCGGGAGACCCAGTACTTC. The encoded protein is CASSPGTGGDRETQYF.

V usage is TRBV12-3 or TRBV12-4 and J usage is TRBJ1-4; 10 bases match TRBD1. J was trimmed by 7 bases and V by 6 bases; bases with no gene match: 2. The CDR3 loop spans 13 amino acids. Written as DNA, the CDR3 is TGTGCCAGCAGCCGGGACAGGGGTGAAAAACTGTTTTTT. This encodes CASSRDRGEKLFF.